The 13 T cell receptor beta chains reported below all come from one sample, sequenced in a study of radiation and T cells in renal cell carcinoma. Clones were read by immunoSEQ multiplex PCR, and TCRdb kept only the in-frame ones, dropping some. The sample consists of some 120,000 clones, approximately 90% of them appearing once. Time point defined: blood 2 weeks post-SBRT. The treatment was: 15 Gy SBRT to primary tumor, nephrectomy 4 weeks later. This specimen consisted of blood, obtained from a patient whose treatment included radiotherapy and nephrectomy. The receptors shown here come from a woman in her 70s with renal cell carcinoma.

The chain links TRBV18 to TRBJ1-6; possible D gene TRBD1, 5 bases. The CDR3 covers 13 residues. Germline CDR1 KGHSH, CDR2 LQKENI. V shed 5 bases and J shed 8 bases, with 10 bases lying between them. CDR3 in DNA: TGTGCCAGCTCAGGGGGGTCCCATTCACCCCTCCACTTT. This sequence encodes CASSGGSHSPLHF. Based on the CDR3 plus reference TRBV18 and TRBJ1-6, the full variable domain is NAGVMQNPRHLVRRRGQEARLRCSPMKGHSHVYWYRQLPEEGLKFMVYLQKENIIDESGMPKERFSAEFPKEGPSILRIQQVVRGDSAAYFCASSGGSHSPLHFGNGTRLTVT.

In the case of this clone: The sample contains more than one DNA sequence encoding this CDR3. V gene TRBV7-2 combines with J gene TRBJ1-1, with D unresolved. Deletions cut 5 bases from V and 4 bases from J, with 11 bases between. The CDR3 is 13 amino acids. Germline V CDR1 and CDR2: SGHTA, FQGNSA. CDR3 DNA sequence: TGTGCCAGCAGCCCTAAGGGTGGCACTGAAGCTTTCTTT. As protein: CASSPKGGTEAFF.

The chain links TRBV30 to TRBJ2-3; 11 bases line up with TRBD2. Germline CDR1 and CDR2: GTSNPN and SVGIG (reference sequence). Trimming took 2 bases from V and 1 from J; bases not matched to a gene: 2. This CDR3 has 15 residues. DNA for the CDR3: TGTGCCTGGAGTTTAGCGGGGGGGCGCACAGATACGCAGTATTTT. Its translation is CAWSLAGGRTDTQYF.

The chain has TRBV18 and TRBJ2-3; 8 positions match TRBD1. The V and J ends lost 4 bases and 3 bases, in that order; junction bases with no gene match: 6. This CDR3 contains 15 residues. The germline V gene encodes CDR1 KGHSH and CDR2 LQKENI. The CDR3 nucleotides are TGTGCCAGCTCACTCCGACAGGGGAAGACAGATACGCAGTATTTT. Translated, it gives CASSLRQGKTDTQYF.

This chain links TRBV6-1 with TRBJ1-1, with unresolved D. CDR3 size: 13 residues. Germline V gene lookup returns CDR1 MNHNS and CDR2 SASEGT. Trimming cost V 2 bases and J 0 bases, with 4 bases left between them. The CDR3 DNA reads TGTGCCAGCAGTGAAATATTGAACACTGAAGCTTTCTTT. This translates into CASSEILNTEAFF.

CDR3 in DNA: TGTGCCAGCTCACCGCAACAGGGTACCACTGAAGCTTTCTTT. Amino acid sequence: CASSPQQGTTEAFF. V is TRBV18 and J is TRBJ1-1; maybe TRBD1 (6 bases). The CDR3 runs to 14 residues. From germline, CDR1 is KGHSH and CDR2 LQKENI. V dropped 3 bases and J dropped 4 bases, with 12 bases sitting between them. The variable domain in full, with the rest retrieved from reference TRBV18 and TRBJ1-1, is NAGVMQNPRHLVRRRGQEARLRCSPMKGHSHVYWYRQLPEEGLKFMVYLQKENIIDESGMPKERFSAEFPKEGPSILRIQQVVRGDSAAYFCASSPQQGTTEAFFGQGTRLTVV.

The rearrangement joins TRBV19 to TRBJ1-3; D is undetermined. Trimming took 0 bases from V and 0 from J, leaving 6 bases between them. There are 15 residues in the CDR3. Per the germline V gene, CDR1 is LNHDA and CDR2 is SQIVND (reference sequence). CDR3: CASSIDRSSGNTIYF. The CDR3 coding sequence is TGTGCCAGTAGTATAGACCGATCCTCTGGAAACACCATATATTTT.

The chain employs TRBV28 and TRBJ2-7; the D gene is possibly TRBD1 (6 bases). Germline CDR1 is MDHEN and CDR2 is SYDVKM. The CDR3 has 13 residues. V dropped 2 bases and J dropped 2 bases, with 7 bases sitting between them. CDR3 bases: TGTGCCAGCAGTTTAGGACAGACCTACGAGCAGTACTTC. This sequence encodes CASSLGQTYEQYF.

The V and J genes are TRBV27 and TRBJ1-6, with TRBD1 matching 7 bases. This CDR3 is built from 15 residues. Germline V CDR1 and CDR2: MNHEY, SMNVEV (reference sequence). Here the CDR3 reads CVQKPKGRGSSPLHF. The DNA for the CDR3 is TGTGTTCAGAAACCCAAGGGCAGGGGGAGTTCACCCCTCCACTTT.

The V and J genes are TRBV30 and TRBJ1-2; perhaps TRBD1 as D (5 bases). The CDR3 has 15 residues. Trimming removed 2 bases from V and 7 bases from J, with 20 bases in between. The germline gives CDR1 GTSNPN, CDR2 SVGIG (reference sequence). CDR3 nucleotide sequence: TGTGCCTGGAGTCCTCAATCAGGGAGGTCGAGTGGCTACACCTTC. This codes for CAWSPQSGRSSGYTF. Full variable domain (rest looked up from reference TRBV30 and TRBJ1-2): SQTIHQWPATLVQPVGSPLSLECTVEGTSNPNLYWYRQAAGRGLQLLFYSVGIGQISSEVPQNLSASRPQDRQFILSSKKLLLSDSGFYLCAWSPQSGRSSGYTFGSGTRLTVV.

The CDR3 is CASSQGSGANVLTF. DNA for the CDR3: TGTGCCAGTAGCCAAGGGTCTGGGGCCAACGTCCTGACTTTC. The chain couples TRBV7-8 to TRBJ2-6; no clear D. The CDR3 has 14 amino acids. Trimming removed 9 bases from V and 1 base from J, with 10 bases in between. Germline-derived CDR1 and CDR2 are SGHVS and FQNEAQ.

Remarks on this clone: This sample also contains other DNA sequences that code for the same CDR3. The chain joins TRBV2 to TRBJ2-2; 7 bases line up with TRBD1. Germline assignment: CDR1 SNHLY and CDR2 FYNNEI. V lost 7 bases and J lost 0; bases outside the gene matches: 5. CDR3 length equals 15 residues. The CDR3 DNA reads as TGTGCCAGCATGAGAGACAGGGCGAACACCGGGGAGCTGTTTTTT. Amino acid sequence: CASMRDRANTGELFF.

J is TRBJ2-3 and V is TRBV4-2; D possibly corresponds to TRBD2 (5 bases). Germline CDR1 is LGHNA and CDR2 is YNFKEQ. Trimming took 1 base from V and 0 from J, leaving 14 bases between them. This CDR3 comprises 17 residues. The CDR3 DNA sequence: TGTGCCAGCAGCCAAGGGCGGGCCACACTAAGCACAGATACGCAGTATTTT. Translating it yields CASSQGRATLSTDTQYF.